Listed below are T cell receptor beta chains from one sample, sequenced in a study of T cell responses to AZD1222 COVID-19 vaccine. Generated by immunoSEQ multiplex PCR, the TCRdb table keeps only in-frame clones and is missing some. The data show over 130,000 clones, 85% to 95% seen once. The sequences come from peripheral blood, collected 28 days after the second AZD1222 dose. The receptors originated from an adult who received the AZD1222 COVID-19 vaccine. CDR3s include the opening cysteine and the closing phenylalanine or tryptophan. A D gene is named only where the DNA matches it firmly.

CDR3aa	d_gene	v_gene	j_gene
CASSLAKNSPLHF	NA	TRBV5-8	TRBJ1-6
CATGMGGYHEQYF	NA	TRBV15	TRBJ2-7
CASSFGSPGTEAFF	NA	TRBV27	TRBJ1-1
CASKGTAGENTGELFF	NA	TRBV4-1	TRBJ2-2
CASSIRSRAFF	NA	TRBV19	TRBJ1-1
CASSLSFFPPNYGYTF	NA	TRBV27	TRBJ1-2
CASSPGTVYNSPLHF	TRBD1	TRBV3-1/TRBV3-2	TRBJ1-6
CASSQPRLVANEQFF	NA	TRBV5-1	TRBJ2-1
CASGSWGAADTQYF	NA	TRBV27	TRBJ2-3
CASSSLGRLNTGELFF	NA	TRBV6-2/TRBV6-3	TRBJ2-2
CASTAGGEKLFF	NA	TRBV6-5	TRBJ1-4
CASSLWTHGYTF	NA	TRBV12-3/TRBV12-4	TRBJ1-2
CASSFSGRGYTF	NA	TRBV28	TRBJ1-2
CASKTGSTDTQYF	NA	TRBV6-5	TRBJ2-3
CASSKESSSYNEQFF	NA	TRBV6-4	TRBJ2-1
CASSRSLAYEQYF	NA	TRBV27	TRBJ2-7
CASSEVGQGGAEAFF	TRBD1	TRBV25-1	TRBJ1-1
CASSLDPSGSYEQYF	TRBD2	TRBV5-1	TRBJ2-7
CASRLTRSNGELFF	NA	TRBV28	TRBJ2-2
CASSETADYGYTF	NA	TRBV10-1	TRBJ1-2
CATSETSGRLERTGELFF	TRBD2	TRBV24-1	TRBJ2-2
CASSQVQGFMNTEAFF	NA	TRBV14	TRBJ1-1
CASRDSYGYTF	NA	TRBV6-5	TRBJ1-2
CASGYNEQFF	NA	TRBV12-3/TRBV12-4	TRBJ2-1
CASSRKVEGLGLETQYF	NA	TRBV5-4	TRBJ2-5
CALTPGARGNTEAFF	NA	TRBV2	TRBJ1-1
CASSVLADQETQYF	TRBD2	TRBV2	TRBJ2-5
CASSEVTTGNYGYTF	NA	TRBV6-1	TRBJ1-2
CASSRSDPRYGYTF	NA	TRBV4-1	TRBJ1-2
CASSLGGRTWDTEAFF	NA	TRBV7-9	TRBJ1-1
CASSITGTGELFF	NA	TRBV9	TRBJ2-2
CASSRGPNQPQHF	NA	TRBV7-6	TRBJ1-5
CASSPRTSGDYNEQFF	TRBD2	TRBV19	TRBJ2-1
CASSLEPSTDTQYF	NA	TRBV5-4	TRBJ2-3
CASSVTGEINYNEQFF	NA	TRBV9	TRBJ2-1
CAILLRLLKTQYF	NA	TRBV2	TRBJ2-5
CASNRGVWEQYF	TRBD1	TRBV30	TRBJ2-7
CASSPNRNTEAFF	NA	TRBV18	TRBJ1-1
CASSSTGTSSYNEQFF	TRBD2	TRBV7-2	TRBJ2-1